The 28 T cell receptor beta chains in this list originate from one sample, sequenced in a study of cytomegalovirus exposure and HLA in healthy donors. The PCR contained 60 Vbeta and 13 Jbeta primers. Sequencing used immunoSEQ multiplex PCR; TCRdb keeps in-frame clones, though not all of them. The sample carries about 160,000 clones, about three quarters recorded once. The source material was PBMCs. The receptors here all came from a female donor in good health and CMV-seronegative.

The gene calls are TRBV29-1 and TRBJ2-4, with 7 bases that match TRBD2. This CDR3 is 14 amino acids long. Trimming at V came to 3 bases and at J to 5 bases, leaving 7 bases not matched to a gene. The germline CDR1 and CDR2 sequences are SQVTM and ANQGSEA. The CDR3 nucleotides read TGCAGCGTTGATGGGGGGGTGGGCGAAAACATTCAGTACTTC. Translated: CSVDGGVGENIQYF. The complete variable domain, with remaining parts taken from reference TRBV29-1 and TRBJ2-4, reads SAVISQKPSRDICQRGTSLTIQCQVDSQVTMMFWYRQQPGQSLTLIATANQGSEATYESGFVIDKFPISRPNLTFSTLTVSNMSPEDSSIYLCSVDGGVGENIQYFGAGTRLSVL.

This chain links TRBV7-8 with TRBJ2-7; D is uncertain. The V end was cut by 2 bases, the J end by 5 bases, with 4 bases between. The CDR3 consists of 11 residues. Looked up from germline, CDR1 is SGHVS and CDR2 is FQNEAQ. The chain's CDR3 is CASSLKHEQYF. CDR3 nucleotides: TGTGCCAGCAGCTTAAAGCACGAGCAGTACTTC.

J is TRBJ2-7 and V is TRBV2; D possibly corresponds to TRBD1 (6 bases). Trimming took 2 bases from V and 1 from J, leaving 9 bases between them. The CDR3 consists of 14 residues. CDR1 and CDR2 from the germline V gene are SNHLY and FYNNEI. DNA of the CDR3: TGTGCCAGCAGTGAACAGGGGCTTTCCTACGAGCAGTACTTC. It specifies CASSEQGLSYEQYF.

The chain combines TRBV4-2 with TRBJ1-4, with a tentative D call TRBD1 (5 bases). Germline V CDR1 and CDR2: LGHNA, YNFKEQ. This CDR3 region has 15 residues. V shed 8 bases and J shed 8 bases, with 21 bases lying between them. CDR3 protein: CASGLTGGDKEKLFF. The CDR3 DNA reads TGTGCCAGCGGTCTTACGGGAGGGGATAAGGAAAAACTGTTTTTT.

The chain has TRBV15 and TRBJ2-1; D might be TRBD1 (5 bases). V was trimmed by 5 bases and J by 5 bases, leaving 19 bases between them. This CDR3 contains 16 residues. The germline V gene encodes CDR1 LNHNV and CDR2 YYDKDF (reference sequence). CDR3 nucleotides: TGTGCCACCAGCTCACTTGCGACACAGGTTCACAATGAGCAGTTCTTC. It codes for CATSSLATQVHNEQFF.

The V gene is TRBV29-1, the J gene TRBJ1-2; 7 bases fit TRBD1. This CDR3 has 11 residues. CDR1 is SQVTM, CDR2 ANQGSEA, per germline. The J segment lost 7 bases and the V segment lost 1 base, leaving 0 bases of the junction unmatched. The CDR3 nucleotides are TGCAGCGTTGAAGCAGGGGGTGGCTACACCTTC. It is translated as CSVEAGGGYTF.

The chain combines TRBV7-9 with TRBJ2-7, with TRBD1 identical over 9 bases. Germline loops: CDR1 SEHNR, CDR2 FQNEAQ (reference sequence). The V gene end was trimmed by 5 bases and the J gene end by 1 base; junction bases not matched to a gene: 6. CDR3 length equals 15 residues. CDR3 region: CASSQRQGGSYEQYF. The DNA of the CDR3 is TGTGCCAGCAGCCAGAGACAGGGGGGATCCTACGAGCAGTACTTC. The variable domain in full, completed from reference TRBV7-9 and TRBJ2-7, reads DTGVSQNPRHKITKRGQNVTFRCDPISEHNRLYWYRQTLGQGPEFLTYFQNEAQLEKSRLLSDRFSAERPKGSFSTLEIQRTEQGDSAMYLCASSQRQGGSYEQYFGPGTRLTVT.

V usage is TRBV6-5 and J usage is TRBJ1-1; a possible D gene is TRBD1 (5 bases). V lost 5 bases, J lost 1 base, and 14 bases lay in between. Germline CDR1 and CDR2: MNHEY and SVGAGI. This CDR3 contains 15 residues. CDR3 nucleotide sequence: TGTGCCAGCAGTACGGGTCGGGGGAGGAACACTGAAGCTTTCTTT. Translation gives CASSTGRGRNTEAFF.

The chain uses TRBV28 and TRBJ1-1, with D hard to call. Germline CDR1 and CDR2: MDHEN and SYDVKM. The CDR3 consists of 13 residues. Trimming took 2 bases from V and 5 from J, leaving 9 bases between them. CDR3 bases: TGTGCCAGCAGTTTAGATTTCGCGACTGAAGCTTTCTTT. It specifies CASSLDFATEAFF.

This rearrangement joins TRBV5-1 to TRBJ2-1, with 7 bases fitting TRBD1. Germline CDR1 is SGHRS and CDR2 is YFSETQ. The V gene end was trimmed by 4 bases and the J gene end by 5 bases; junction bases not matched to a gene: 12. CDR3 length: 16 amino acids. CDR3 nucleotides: TGCGCCAGCAGCACCGTTGACAGGGCGGTTAACAATGAGCAGTTCTTC. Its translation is CASSTVDRAVNNEQFF.

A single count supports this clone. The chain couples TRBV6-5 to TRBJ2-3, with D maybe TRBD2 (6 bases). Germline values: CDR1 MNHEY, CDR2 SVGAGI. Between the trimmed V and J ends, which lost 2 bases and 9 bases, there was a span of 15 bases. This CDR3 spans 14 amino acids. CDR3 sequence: CASSYEWGVGTQYF. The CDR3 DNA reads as TGTGCCAGCAGTTACGAATGGGGGGTTGGAACGCAGTATTTT.

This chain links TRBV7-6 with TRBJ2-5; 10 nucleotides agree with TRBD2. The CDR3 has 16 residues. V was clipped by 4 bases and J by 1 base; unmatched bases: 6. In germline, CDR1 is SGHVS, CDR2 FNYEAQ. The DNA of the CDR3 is TGTGCCAGCAGCTCAACCAGGACTAGCGGCCAAGAGACCCAGTACTTC. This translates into CASSSTRTSGQETQYF.

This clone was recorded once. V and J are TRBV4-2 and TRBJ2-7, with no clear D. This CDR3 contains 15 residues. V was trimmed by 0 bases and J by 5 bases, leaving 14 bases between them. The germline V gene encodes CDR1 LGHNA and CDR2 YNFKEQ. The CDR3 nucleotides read TGTGCCAGCAGCCAAGATGCCCATCTCGAGGACGAGCAGTACTTC. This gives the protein CASSQDAHLEDEQYF.

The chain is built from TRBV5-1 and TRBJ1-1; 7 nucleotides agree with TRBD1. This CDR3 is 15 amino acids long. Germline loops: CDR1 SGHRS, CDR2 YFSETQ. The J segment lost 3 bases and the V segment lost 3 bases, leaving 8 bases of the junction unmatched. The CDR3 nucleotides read TGCGCCAGCAGCTCAGGACAGGCGGGTCACACTGAAGCTTTCTTT. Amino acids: CASSSGQAGHTEAFF.

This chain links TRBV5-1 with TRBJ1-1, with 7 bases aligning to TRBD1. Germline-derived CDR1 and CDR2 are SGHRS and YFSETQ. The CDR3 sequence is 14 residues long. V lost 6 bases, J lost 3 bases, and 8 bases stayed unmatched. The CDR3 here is CASTRDRVDTEAFF. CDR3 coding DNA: TGCGCCAGCACCCGAGACAGGGTCGACACTGAAGCTTTCTTT.

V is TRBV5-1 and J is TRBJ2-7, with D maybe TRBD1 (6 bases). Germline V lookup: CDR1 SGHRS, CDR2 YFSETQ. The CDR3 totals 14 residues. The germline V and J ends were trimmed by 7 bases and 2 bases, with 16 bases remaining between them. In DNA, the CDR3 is TGCGCCAGCGCGCCGGTGGGACAAGCCTACGAGCAGTACTTC. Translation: CASAPVGQAYEQYF.

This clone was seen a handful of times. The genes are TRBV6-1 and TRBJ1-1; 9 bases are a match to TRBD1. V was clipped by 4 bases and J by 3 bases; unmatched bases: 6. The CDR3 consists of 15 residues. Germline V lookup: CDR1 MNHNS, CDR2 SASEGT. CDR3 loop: CASSAQGAKDTEAFF. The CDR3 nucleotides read TGTGCCAGCAGTGCACAGGGGGCTAAGGACACTGAAGCTTTCTTT.

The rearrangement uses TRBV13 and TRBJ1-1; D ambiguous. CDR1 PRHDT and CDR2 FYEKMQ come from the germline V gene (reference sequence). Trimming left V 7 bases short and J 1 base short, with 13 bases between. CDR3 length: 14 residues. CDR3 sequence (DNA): TGTGCCAGCACCATAGACACAGCGAACACTGAAGCTTTCTTT. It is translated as CASTIDTANTEAFF.

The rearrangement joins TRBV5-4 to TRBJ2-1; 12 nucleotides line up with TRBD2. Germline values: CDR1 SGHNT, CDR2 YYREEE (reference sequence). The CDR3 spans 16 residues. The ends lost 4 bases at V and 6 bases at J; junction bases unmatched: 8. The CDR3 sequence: CASSTPSGGARNEQFF. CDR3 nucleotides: TGTGCCAGCAGCACTCCTAGCGGGGGGGCACGCAATGAGCAGTTCTTC.

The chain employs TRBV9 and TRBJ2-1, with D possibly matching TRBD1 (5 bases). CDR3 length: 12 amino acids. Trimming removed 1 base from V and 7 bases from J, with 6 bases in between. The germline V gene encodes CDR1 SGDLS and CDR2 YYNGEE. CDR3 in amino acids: CASSVPGNEQFF. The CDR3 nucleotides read TGTGCCAGCAGCGTACCAGGGAATGAGCAGTTCTTC.

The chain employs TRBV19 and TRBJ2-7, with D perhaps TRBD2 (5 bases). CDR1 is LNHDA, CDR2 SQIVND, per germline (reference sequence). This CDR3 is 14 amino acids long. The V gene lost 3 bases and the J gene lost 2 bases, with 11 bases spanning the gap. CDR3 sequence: CASSITGVPYEQYF. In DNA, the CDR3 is TGTGCCAGTAGTATCACCGGGGTTCCCTACGAGCAGTACTTC.

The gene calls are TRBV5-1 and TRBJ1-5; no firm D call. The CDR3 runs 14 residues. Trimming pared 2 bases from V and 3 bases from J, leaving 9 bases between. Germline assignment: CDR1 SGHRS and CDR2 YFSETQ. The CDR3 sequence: CASSLDGLNQPQHF. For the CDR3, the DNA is TGCGCCAGCAGCTTAGACGGACTCAATCAGCCCCAGCATTTT.

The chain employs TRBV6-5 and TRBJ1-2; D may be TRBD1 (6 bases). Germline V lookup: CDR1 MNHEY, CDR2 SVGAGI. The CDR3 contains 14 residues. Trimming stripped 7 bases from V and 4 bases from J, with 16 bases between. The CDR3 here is CASTNLRGGYGYTF. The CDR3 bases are TGTGCCAGCACTAACCTGAGGGGGGGCTATGGCTACACCTTC.

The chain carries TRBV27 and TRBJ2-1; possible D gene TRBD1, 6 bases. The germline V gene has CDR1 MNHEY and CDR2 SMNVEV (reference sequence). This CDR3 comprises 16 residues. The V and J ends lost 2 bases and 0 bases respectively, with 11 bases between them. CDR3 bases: TGTGCCAGCAGTTTAACCTACAGGGACTCCTACAATGAGCAGTTCTTC. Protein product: CASSLTYRDSYNEQFF.

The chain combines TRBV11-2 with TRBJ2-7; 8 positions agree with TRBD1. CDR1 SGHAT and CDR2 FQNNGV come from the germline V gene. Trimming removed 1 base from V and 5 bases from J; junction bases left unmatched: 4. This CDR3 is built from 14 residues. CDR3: CASSLAQGAHEQYF. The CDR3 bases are TGTGCCAGCAGCTTAGCGCAGGGGGCCCACGAGCAGTACTTC.

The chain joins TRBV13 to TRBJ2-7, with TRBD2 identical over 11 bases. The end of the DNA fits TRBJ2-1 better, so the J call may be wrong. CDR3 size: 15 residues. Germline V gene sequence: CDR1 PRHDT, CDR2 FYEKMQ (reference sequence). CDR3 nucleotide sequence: TGTGCCAGCAGCCGCCCGACTAGCGGGAACGGTGAGCAGTTCTTC. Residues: CASSRPTSGNGEQFF.

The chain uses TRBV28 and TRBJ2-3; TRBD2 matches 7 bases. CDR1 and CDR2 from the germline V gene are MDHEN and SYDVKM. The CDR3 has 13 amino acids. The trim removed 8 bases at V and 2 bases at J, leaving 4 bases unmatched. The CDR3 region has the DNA TGTGCCAGCCATACTAGCGTCACAGATACGCAGTATTTT. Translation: CASHTSVTDTQYF. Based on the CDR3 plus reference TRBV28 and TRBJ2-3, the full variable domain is DVKVTQSSRYLVKRTGEKVFLECVQDMDHENMFWYRQDPGLGLRLIYFSYDVKMKEKGDIPEGYSVSREKKERFSLILESASTNQTSMYLCASHTSVTDTQYFGPGTRLTVL.

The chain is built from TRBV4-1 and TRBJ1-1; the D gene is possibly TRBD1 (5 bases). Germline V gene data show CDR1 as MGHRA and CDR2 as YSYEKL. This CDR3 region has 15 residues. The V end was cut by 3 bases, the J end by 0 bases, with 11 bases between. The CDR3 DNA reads TGCGCCAGCAGCCAGGGGGGGGACCTGAACACTGAAGCTTTCTTT. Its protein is CASSQGGDLNTEAFF.